This TCR beta chain is drawn from a study of shared clonotypes between healthy human individuals. V lost 6 bases and J lost 4, with 15 bases in between. Germline CDR1 MDHEN, CDR2 SYDVKM. The CDR3 sequence is 14 residues long. Genomic DNA belonging to each subset was distributed in equal measure over several immunoSEQ plates. TCRdb's copy holds only in-frame clones and misses some; the assay was immunoSEQ multiplex PCR. The table has hundreds of thousands of clones, approximately 95% seen once. CD45RO-negative cells were positively selected for CCR7, leaving out terminally differentiated effector memory CD45RA+ cells. Concerning this clone: Its cognate antigen is unknown.

Study-wide results and caveats: The naive CD4 repertoires of a handful of donors were compared, and around 4.7% of clonotypes were shared.

The sequence was obtained from a woman between 25 and 40 years old in good health. Sequencing used naive CD8+ T cells sorted from blood. The chain has TRBV28 and TRBJ2-5, with unresolved D. The CDR3 is CASSPGWVGETQYF. CDR3 DNA: TGTGCCAGCAGCCCCGGGTGGGTGGGAGAGACCCAGTACTTC. Full variable domain (outside the CDR3, taken from reference TRBV28 and TRBJ2-5): DVKVTQSSRYLVKRTGEKVFLECVQDMDHENMFWYRQDPGLGLRLIYFSYDVKMKEKGDIPEGYSVSREKKERFSLILESASTNQTSMYLCASSPGWVGETQYFGPGTRLLVL.